This T cell receptor beta chain was observed in a study of T cell repertoires in cytomegalovirus infection. As for the study in general: CMV epitopes used comprised recently identified HLA-C-restricted ones and well-studied HLA-B-restricted ones. Based on public TCR beta signatures, there were indications of CMV infection and of a matching HLA type. Regarding the study as a whole: Ex vivo responses were dominated by HLA-C-restricted CMV-specific TCR beta clonotypes.

MiXCR, run by TCRdb on the reads, gives a single entry per CDR3 protein. The sample lists 900,000 to 950,000 distinct CDR3 sequences, roughly 30% occurring once. Comments on this clonotype: The antigen is not known.

Trimming removed 1 base from V and 3 bases from J, with 9 bases in between. This CDR3 has 14 amino acids. Germline CDR1 is SEHNR and CDR2 is FQNEAQ (reference sequence). This receptor was obtained from a human donor in good health (CMV status not recorded). Some clones in this sample may be carry-over from other donors' samples. This specimen consisted of cultured CD8+ T cells from PBMCs, obtained from culture after CMV antigen stimulation. V gene TRBV7-9 combines with J gene TRBJ1-2; D is uncertain. This CDR3 is CASSLVGEYYGYTF. For the CDR3, the DNA is TGTGCCAGCAGCTTAGTTGGGGAGTACTATGGCTACACCTTC.